This is a list of T cell receptor beta chains from one sample in a study of early stage breast cancer tumors. Produced via immunoSEQ multiplex PCR; TCRdb's table is partial and in-frame only. The sample holds more than 55,000 clones, 80% seen once. Sequenced material: blood. These receptors were collected from a person aged 40-50 years with breast cancer. The CDR3 runs from the conserved cysteine through the conserved F or W. A D gene is named only where the DNA matches it firmly. Clone size, where shown, is once, few, many, or a class for clones that have expanded.

j_gene,abundance,d_gene,v_gene,CDR3nt,CDR3aa
TRBJ1-1,once,-,TRBV7-9,TGTGCCAGCAGCTTACAGGGTCCGAACACTGAAGCTTTCTTT,CASSLQGPNTEAFF
TRBJ2-1,few,-,TRBV15,TGTGCCACCAGCAGAGGAGGAGGGCAGGGGTGGGGTGAGCAGTTCTTC,CATSRGGGQGWGEQFF
TRBJ2-3,-,TRBD2,TRBV7-8,TGTGCCAGCAGCCCCTTGTTTGGGTCGAGCGGGATTGGGGATACGCAGTATTTT,CASSPLFGSSGIGDTQYF
TRBJ2-7,few,-,TRBV18,TGTGCCAGCTCACCGACGGACAGTTTCGGGGAGCAGTACTTC,CASSPTDSFGEQYF
TRBJ2-7,-,TRBD1,TRBV7-8,TGTGCCAGCAGCCCTCGGGACAGGTTTTCGCACGAGCAGTACTTC,CASSPRDRFSHEQYF
TRBJ2-2,-,-,TRBV9,TGTGCCAGCAGCGTCAATTTGGCTCGGGGGCAGGTTGCCGGGGAGCTGTTTTTT,CASSVNLARGQVAGELFF
TRBJ2-7,-,TRBD1,TRBV20-1,TGCAGTGCTAGGGACAGGGGAGGGCAGTACTTC,CSARDRGGQYF
TRBJ2-3,-,-,TRBV21-1,TGTGCCAGCAGCAAAGCTCTTTCCGTCACAGATACGCAGTATTTT,CASSKALSVTDTQYF
TRBJ1-4,-,-,TRBV7-2,TGTGCCAGCAGCCGCCAAGGGGCCCCCAATGAAAAACTGTTTTTT,CASSRQGAPNEKLFF
TRBJ1-1,-,-,TRBV28,TGTGCCAGCACCCGAATAGAGGGTGAAGCTTTCTTT,CASTRIEGEAFF